Presented here are 6 T cell receptor beta chains from one specimen sequenced in a study of T cell responses to AZD1222 COVID-19 vaccine. The table came from immunoSEQ multiplex PCR; TCRdb's copy has only in-frame clones and leaves some out. Among about 150,000 clones, more than 75% were seen once, and the ten largest hold 1.9%. The sample consisted of peripheral blood, taken 28 days after the second AZD1222 dose. These TCRs come from an adult who received the AZD1222 COVID-19 vaccine.

The chain joins TRBV2 to TRBJ2-7; unclear D gene. CDR1 is SNHLY, CDR2 FYNNEI, per germline. This CDR3 has 11 amino acids. V was clipped by 5 bases and J by 1 base, with 3 bases between them. CDR3 sequence: CASSYSYEQYF. CDR3 coding DNA: TGTGCCAGCAGTTATTCCTACGAGCAGTACTTC.

CDR3 loop: CASSPLRLAGGGEQFF. CDR3 DNA: TGTGCCAGCAGCCCTTTACGACTAGCGGGAGGTGGGGAGCAGTTCTTC. This rearrangement joins TRBV7-8 to TRBJ2-1, with TRBD2 identical over 13 bases. The CDR3 runs 16 residues. CDR1 is SGHVS, CDR2 FQNEAQ, per germline. The trim removed 5 bases at V and 10 bases at J, leaving 11 bases unmatched.

CDR3: CASSLGTGKGEQFF. CDR3 nucleotides: TGCGCCAGCAGCTTGGGGACAGGGAAGGGTGAGCAGTTCTTC. The chain employs TRBV5-1 and TRBJ2-1; 8 bases are shared with TRBD1. Germline V gene data show CDR1 as SGHRS and CDR2 as YFSETQ. V lost 0 bases to trimming and J lost 9 bases; unmatched junction nucleotides: 5. This CDR3 contains 14 residues.

This clone was counted a single time. This sequence joins TRBV7-9 and TRBJ2-5, with D possibly matching TRBD2 (5 bases). Trimming pared 4 bases from V and 1 base from J, leaving 10 bases between. The germline CDR1 and CDR2 sequences are SEHNR and FQNEAQ (reference sequence). This CDR3 comprises 14 residues. This chain's CDR3 is CASSYERFQETQYF. DNA of the CDR3: TGTGCCAGCAGCTACGAGCGGTTCCAAGAGACCCAGTACTTC.

The rearrangement joins TRBV5-4 to TRBJ2-2, with D unresolved. Germline assignment: CDR1 SGHNT and CDR2 YYREEE (reference sequence). V was pared by 2 bases and J by 7 bases, with 15 bases between. The CDR3 contains 15 residues. The CDR3 reads CASSLPLRTVGELFF. The CDR3 DNA is TGTGCCAGCAGCTTACCCCTCCGGACGGTCGGGGAGCTGTTTTTT.

This clone appeared once. The chain combines TRBV7-7 with TRBJ2-1, with D possibly matching TRBD2 (6 bases). The CDR3 has 15 amino acids. Looked up from germline, CDR1 is SSHAT and CDR2 is FNYEAQ (reference sequence). Trimming cost V 0 bases and J 4 bases, with 10 bases left between them. The CDR3 DNA reads as TGTGCCAGCAGCTTAGCGGCGGGGCCATACAATGAGCAGTTCTTC. This gives the protein CASSLAAGPYNEQFF.